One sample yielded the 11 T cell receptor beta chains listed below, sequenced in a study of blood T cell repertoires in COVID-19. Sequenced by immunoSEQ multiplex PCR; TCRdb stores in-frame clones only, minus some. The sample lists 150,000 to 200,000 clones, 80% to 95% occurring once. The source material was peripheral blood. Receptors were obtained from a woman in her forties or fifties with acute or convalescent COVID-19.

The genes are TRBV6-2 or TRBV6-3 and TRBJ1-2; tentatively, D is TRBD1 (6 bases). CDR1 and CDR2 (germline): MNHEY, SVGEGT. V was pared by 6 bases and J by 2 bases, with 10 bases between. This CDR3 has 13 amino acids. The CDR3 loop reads CASSPTGNYGYTF. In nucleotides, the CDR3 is TGTGCCAGCAGCCCAACAGGGAACTATGGCTACACCTTC.

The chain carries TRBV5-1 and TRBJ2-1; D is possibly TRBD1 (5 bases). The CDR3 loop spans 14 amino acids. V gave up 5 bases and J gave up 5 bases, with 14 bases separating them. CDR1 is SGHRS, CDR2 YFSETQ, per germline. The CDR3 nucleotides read TGCGCCAGCAGGGCAGGGATGGAAGACAATGAGCAGTTCTTC. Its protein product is CASRAGMEDNEQFF.

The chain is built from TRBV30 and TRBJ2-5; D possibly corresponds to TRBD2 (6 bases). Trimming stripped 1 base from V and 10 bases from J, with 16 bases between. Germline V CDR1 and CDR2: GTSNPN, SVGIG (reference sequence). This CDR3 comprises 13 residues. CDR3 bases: TGTGCCTGGAGTGAAACCTCCTGGGAGGTCCAGTACTTC. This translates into CAWSETSWEVQYF.

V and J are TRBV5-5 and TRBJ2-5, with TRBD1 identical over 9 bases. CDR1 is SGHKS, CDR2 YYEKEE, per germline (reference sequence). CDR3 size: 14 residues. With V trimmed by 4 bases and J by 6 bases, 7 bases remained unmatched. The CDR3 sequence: CASSPGTGRKTQYF. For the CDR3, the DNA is TGTGCCAGCAGCCCGGGGACAGGGAGAAAGACCCAGTACTTC.

The chain's CDR3 is CASTSPSGRYEQYF. The CDR3 DNA follows: TGTGCCAGCACCTCCCCTTCGGGTCGGTACGAGCAGTACTTC. The rearrangement joins TRBV28 to TRBJ2-7; D gene uncertain. Germline-derived CDR1 and CDR2 are MDHEN and SYDVKM. This CDR3 is built from 14 residues. V was cut by 7 bases and J by 4 bases, with 17 bases left in between. The full variable domain, in which reference TRBV28 and TRBJ2-7 provide the parts outside the CDR3, is DVKVTQSSRYLVKRTGEKVFLECVQDMDHENMFWYRQDPGLGLRLIYFSYDVKMKEKGDIPEGYSVSREKKERFSLILESASTNQTSMYLCASTSPSGRYEQYFGPGTRLTVT.

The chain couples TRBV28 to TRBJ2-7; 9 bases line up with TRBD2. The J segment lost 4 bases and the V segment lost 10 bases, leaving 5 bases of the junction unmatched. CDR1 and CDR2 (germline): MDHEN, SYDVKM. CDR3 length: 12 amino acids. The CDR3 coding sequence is TGTGCCATGGGGACTAGCTCTTACGAGCAGTACTTC. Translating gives CAMGTSSYEQYF. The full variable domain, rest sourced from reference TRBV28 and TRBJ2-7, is DVKVTQSSRYLVKRTGEKVFLECVQDMDHENMFWYRQDPGLGLRLIYFSYDVKMKEKGDIPEGYSVSREKKERFSLILESASTNQTSMYLCAMGTSSYEQYFGPGTRLTVT.

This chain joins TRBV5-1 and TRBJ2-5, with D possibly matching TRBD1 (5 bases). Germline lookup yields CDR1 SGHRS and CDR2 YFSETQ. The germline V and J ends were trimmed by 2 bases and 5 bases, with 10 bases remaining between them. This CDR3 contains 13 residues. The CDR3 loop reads CASSFQGWETQYF. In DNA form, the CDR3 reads TGCGCCAGCAGCTTTCAGGGATGGGAGACCCAGTACTTC. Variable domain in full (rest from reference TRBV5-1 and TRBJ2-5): KAGVTQTPRYLIKTRGQQVTLSCSPISGHRSVSWYQQTPGQGLQFLFEYFSETQRNKGNFPGRFSGRQFSNSRSEMNVSTLELGDSALYLCASSFQGWETQYFGPGTRLLVL.

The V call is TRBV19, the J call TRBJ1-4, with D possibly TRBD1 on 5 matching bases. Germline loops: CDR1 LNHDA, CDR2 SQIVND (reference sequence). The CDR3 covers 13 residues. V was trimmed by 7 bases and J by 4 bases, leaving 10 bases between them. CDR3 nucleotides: TGTGCCAGTAACGGAGGGGTTAATGAAAAACTGTTTTTT. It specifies CASNGGVNEKLFF.

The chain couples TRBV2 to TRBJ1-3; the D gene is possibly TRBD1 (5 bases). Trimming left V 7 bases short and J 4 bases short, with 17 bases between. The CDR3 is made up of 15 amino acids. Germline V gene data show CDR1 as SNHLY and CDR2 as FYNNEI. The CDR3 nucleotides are TGTGCCAGCAACTTGGACACGAGCGGGGGAAACACCATATATTTT. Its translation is CASNLDTSGGNTIYF.

Here the CDR3 DNA reads TGTGCCAGCAGCCTATACTCTGACACTGAAGCTTTCTTT. The encoded protein is CASSLYSDTEAFF. V is TRBV7-6 and J is TRBJ1-1, with unresolved D. Trimming cost V 5 bases and J 3 bases, with 10 bases left between them. The CDR3 extends over 13 amino acids. CDR1 and CDR2 (germline): SGHVS, FNYEAQ.

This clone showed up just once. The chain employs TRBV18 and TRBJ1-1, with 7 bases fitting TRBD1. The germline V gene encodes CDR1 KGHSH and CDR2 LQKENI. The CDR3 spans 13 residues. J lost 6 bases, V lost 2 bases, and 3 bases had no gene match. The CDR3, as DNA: TGTGCCAGCTCACCAAAAGGGACAGCTGAAGCTTTCTTT. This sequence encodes CASSPKGTAEAFF.